This TCR beta chain came from a study of neurological immune-mediated disorders. Notes on the study in general: CDR3 amino acid sequences of expanded clones were not shared across subjects, a result suggesting private repertoires in all groups. Whereas HTLV-1-associated myelopathy showed the most TCR clonal expansion, multiple sclerosis showed the least, with levels below those of healthy controls.

The cDNA came from 5'RACE with 10-nucleotide random UMIs. Every sequencing run produced over 160 million TCR-beta sequences that came from 15-18 subjects. TCRdb processed the 5' RACE reads anew with MiXCR; each CDR3 protein has one entry. Of tens of thousands of distinct CDR3 sequences detected, roughly 13% appear once; the ten largest clones hold about 4.6%. This clonotype has at least ten counts. What it recognizes is unknown. V lost 7 bases, J lost 2 bases, and 15 bases lay in between. The length of the CDR3 is 15 residues. Germline values: CDR1 MDHEN, CDR2 SYDVKM. As for time point: longitudinal time-point 1 (baseline).

V usage is TRBV28 and J usage is TRBJ2-1, with D uncertain. The specimen sequenced was PBMCs. This receptor was taken from a female donor with HTLV-1-associated myelopathy (HAM/TSP). The CDR3 is CASKFWTGTYNEQFF. The CDR3 DNA sequence: TGTGCCAGCAAATTCTGGACGGGTACCTACAATGAGCAGTTCTTC.